The 26 T cell receptor beta chains below come from one sample, sequenced in a study of cytomegalovirus exposure and HLA in healthy donors (TCRdb year 2017). Library generation was performed with the immunoSEQ multiplex PCR assay. The source is immuneACCESS, and TCRdb retained only in-frame sequences with V and J called. Part of the clones is not carried over; for the studies checked, unresolved V genes explain less than half of this, and the remainder is unexplained. Present in this sample are some 90,000 clones, 95% to 98% of which were seen just once. 0.6% to 0.95% of the sample rests with the top ten. The sequenced material came from PBMCs. The receptor source for this set is a man aged 18 to 30 in good health and CMV-seronegative.

The chain joins TRBV10-1 to TRBJ2-6, with 9 bases fitting TRBD1. The CDR3 is made up of 18 amino acids. The V and J ends lost 6 bases and 0 bases, in that order; junction bases with no gene match: 9. Germline values: CDR1 WNHNN, CDR2 SYGVQD (reference sequence). CDR3 sequence reads: CASRAPTGGNSGANVLTF. The CDR3 nucleotides read TGCGCCAGCAGGGCGCCGACAGGGGGTAACTCTGGGGCCAACGTCCTGACTTTC.

The J gene is TRBJ1-3, the V gene TRBV6-5; 9 positions match TRBD1. This CDR3 is built from 14 residues. J was trimmed by 8 bases and V by 5 bases; bases with no gene match: 7. Germline CDR1 is MNHEY and CDR2 is SVGAGI. DNA of the CDR3: TGTGCCAGCAGTACAGGGGGCAAGTCAGACACCATATATTTT. Its protein is CASSTGGKSDTIYF.

This rearrangement joins TRBV13 to TRBJ1-5; D call uncertain. Trimming removed 2 bases from V and 4 bases from J, with 3 bases in between. This CDR3 contains 12 residues. Germline CDR1 and CDR2: PRHDT and FYEKMQ (reference sequence). CDR3 nucleotides: TGTGCCAGCAGCTTACAGAATCAGCCCCAGCATTTT. Translation gives CASSLQNQPQHF.

V and J are TRBV7-9 and TRBJ1-5; D is possibly TRBD1 (5 bases). The CDR3 loop spans 17 amino acids. V was clipped by 5 bases and J by 3 bases, with 20 bases between them. CDR1 SEHNR and CDR2 FQNEAQ come from the germline V gene (reference sequence). CDR3 nucleotides: TGTGCCAGCAGCCCTCCGGATAGGGGCCACTTCAATCAGCCCCAGCATTTT. It specifies CASSPPDRGHFNQPQHF. Combining the CDR3 with reference TRBV7-9 and TRBJ1-5 gives the whole variable domain DTGVSQNPRHKITKRGQNVTFRCDPISEHNRLYWYRQTLGQGPEFLTYFQNEAQLEKSRLLSDRFSAERPKGSFSTLEIQRTEQGDSAMYLCASSPPDRGHFNQPQHFGDGTRLSIL.

The gene calls are TRBV11-3 and TRBJ2-2; 14 nucleotides align to TRBD2. This CDR3 contains 16 residues. V was clipped by 5 bases and J by 8 bases; unmatched bases: 7. Germline assignment: CDR1 SGHNT and CDR2 YENEEA. The CDR3 loop reads CASSLGTSGSFGELFF. As DNA, the CDR3 is TGTGCCAGCAGCCTCGGGACTAGCGGGAGTTTTGGGGAGCTGTTTTTT.

The chain has TRBV5-8 and TRBJ1-4, with 10 positions matching TRBD1. Germline CDR1 and CDR2: SGHTS and YDEGEE. V was clipped by 3 bases and J by 0 bases; unmatched bases: 5. The CDR3 has 17 amino acids. The CDR3 here is CASSSGQGSATNEKLFF. CDR3 nucleotide sequence: TGTGCCAGCAGCTCGGGACAGGGGTCCGCAACTAATGAAAAACTGTTTTTT.

This clone was observed a few times. In DNA, the CDR3 is TGTGCCAGCTATCACAGCTTCTATTCTGGGGCCAACGTCCTGACTTTC. This sequence encodes CASYHSFYSGANVLTF. V is TRBV21-1 and J is TRBJ2-6; the table gives TRBD1 as D, unverified against the DNA. TRBV21-1 is a pseudogene. This CDR3 is built from 16 residues.

The rearrangement joins TRBV29-1 to TRBJ1-1; 7 positions match TRBD1. The CDR3 is 15 amino acids. The V gene end was trimmed by 5 bases and the J gene end by 2 bases; junction bases not matched to a gene: 11. Looked up from germline, CDR1 is SQVTM and CDR2 is ANQGSEA. DNA of the CDR3: TGCAGCGTTAATCCAAGGGGGCCTTCTAACACTGAAGCTTTCTTT. This sequence encodes CSVNPRGPSNTEAFF.

The rearrangement joins TRBV27 to TRBJ2-3; 11 bases are shared with TRBD2. Trimming removed 3 bases from V and 5 bases from J; junction bases left unmatched: 4. Per germline, CDR1 MNHEY and CDR2 SMNVEV (reference sequence). This CDR3 has 15 residues. CDR3 DNA sequence: TGTGCCAGCAGTTTGGGACTAGCGGTGCAAGATACGCAGTATTTT. Amino acid sequence: CASSLGLAVQDTQYF.

The V and J genes are TRBV30 and TRBJ2-3; 10 nucleotides agree with TRBD1. The germline V gene has CDR1 GTSNPN and CDR2 SVGIG (reference sequence). The junction had 8 bases not matched to a gene; V was cut back by 5 bases and J by 3 bases. The CDR3 has 15 residues. The CDR3 bases are TGTGCCTGGTGTAGACAGGGGGCGACAACAGATACGCAGTATTTT. Encoded protein: CAWCRQGATTDTQYF. Full variable domain (missing parts from reference TRBV30 and TRBJ2-3): SQTIHQWPATLVQPVGSPLSLECTVEGTSNPNLYWYRQAAGRGLQLLFYSVGIGQISSEVPQNLSASRPQDRQFILSSKKLLLSDSGFYLCAWCRQGATTDTQYFGPGTRLTVL.

V is TRBV5-1 and J is TRBJ1-1; tentatively, D is TRBD1 (5 bases). Germline V lookup: CDR1 SGHRS, CDR2 YFSETQ. V was cut by 1 base and J by 0 bases, with 16 bases left in between. The CDR3 is 17 residues long. CDR3 protein: CASSLSYGGGMNTEAFF. The CDR3 DNA reads TGCGCCAGCAGCTTGTCGTACGGGGGTGGAATGAACACTGAAGCTTTCTTT.

Points on this clone: This specimen includes other DNA sequences encoding the same CDR3. V and J are TRBV19 and TRBJ2-1; D not certain. The CDR3 spans 13 residues. Trimming took 3 bases from V and 5 from J, leaving 8 bases between them. Germline V gene sequence: CDR1 LNHDA, CDR2 SQIVND (reference sequence). Written as DNA, the CDR3 is TGTGCCAGTAGTATCGCTAGTAACAATGAGCAGTTCTTC. Translation gives CASSIASNNEQFF.

The J gene is TRBJ1-1, the V gene TRBV28, with no clear D. This CDR3 spans 11 amino acids. Germline CDR1 is MDHEN and CDR2 is SYDVKM. The V end was cut by 11 bases, the J end by 5 bases, with 12 bases between. The CDR3 spells CAASRVTEAFF. CDR3 nucleotide sequence: TGTGCCGCAAGTCGGGTTACTGAAGCTTTCTTT.

This clone has only a few counts. The chain combines TRBV5-1 with TRBJ2-1; 11 positions match TRBD2. The CDR3 spans 16 residues. The germline gives CDR1 SGHRS, CDR2 YFSETQ. The V and J ends lost 1 base and 2 bases, in that order; junction bases with no gene match: 2. For the CDR3, the DNA is TGCGCCAGCAGCTTGTCGGGACTAGCGGCCTACAATGAGCAGTTCTTC. Translated: CASSLSGLAAYNEQFF.

V gene TRBV27 combines with J gene TRBJ2-3; maybe TRBD1 (5 bases). The CDR3 contains 15 residues. V lost 8 bases and J 4 bases, leaving 19 bases between the germline ends. CDR1 is MNHEY and CDR2 is SMNVEV in the germline V gene (reference sequence). This CDR3 is CASWIGEGVADTQYF. Here the CDR3 DNA reads TGTGCCAGCTGGATTGGGGAAGGGGTTGCAGATACGCAGTATTTT.

The chain couples TRBV11-2 to TRBJ2-7; no firm D call. Per the germline V gene, CDR1 is SGHAT and CDR2 is FQNNGV. V lost 2 bases and J lost 3, with 17 bases in between. The CDR3 loop spans 16 amino acids. DNA of the CDR3: TGTGCCAGCAGCTTATATAGCCCCGGTCAGCTCTACGAGCAGTACTTC. The encoded protein is CASSLYSPGQLYEQYF.

V gene TRBV27 combines with J gene TRBJ1-2; 7 bases line up with TRBD1. The CDR3 sequence is 13 residues long. V lost 3 bases and J lost 7; bases outside the gene matches: 5. CDR1 is MNHEY and CDR2 is SMNVEV in the germline V gene (reference sequence). The CDR3 reads CASSLSRDSGYTF. In nucleotides, the CDR3 is TGTGCCAGCAGTTTGTCGAGGGACAGTGGCTACACCTTC.

This clone was counted once. The chain joins TRBV7-2 to TRBJ1-5; no firm D call. Deletions cut 2 bases from V and 2 bases from J, with 7 bases between. Germline CDR1 is SGHTA and CDR2 is FQGNSA. The CDR3 covers 14 residues. CDR3 in DNA: TGTGCCAGCAGCTTAACAGCCGGCAATCAGCCCCAGCATTTT. It is translated as CASSLTAGNQPQHF.

The chain joins TRBV11-2 to TRBJ2-3; the D gene is possibly TRBD2 (6 bases). V lost 5 bases, J lost 2 bases, and 11 bases lay in between. The CDR3 is 14 amino acids. CDR1 is SGHAT and CDR2 is FQNNGV in the germline V gene. CDR3 sequence reads: CASSPLATTDTQYF. CDR3 coding DNA: TGTGCCAGCAGCCCGCTAGCGACCACAGATACGCAGTATTTT.

The V and J genes are TRBV6-1 and TRBJ2-2; 10 bases line up with TRBD2. CDR3 size: 14 residues. V trimming: 8 bases; J trimming: 4 bases; junction bases outside the gene matches: 4. Germline loops: CDR1 MNHNS, CDR2 SASEGT. CDR3 in amino acids: CASALAGGTGELFF. The CDR3 nucleotides read TGTGCCAGCGCGTTAGCGGGAGGCACCGGGGAGCTGTTTTTT.

The CDR3 loop is CASSPNPVNTEAFF. The CDR3 DNA sequence: TGTGCCAGCAGCCCGAACCCGGTGAACACTGAAGCTTTCTTT. V and J are TRBV7-9 and TRBJ1-1; D is undetermined. This CDR3 spans 14 amino acids. The V gene's germline CDR1 is SEHNR and CDR2 FQNEAQ (reference sequence). The V end was cut by 5 bases, the J end by 0 bases, with 10 bases between.

This clone was observed a single time. V gene TRBV7-2 combines with J gene TRBJ2-1, with 7 bases lining up with TRBD2. This CDR3 has 15 amino acids. Germline values: CDR1 SGHTA, CDR2 FQGNSA. Losses at the gene ends were 5 bases for V and 0 bases for J; bases not matched to a gene: 4. The CDR3 DNA is TGTGCCAGCAGCCCCAGCGGGAACTCCTACAATGAGCAGTTCTTC. The encoded protein is CASSPSGNSYNEQFF.

This clone was found once. V usage is TRBV7-2 and J usage is TRBJ1-3; TRBD1 might be the D (5 bases). V dropped 0 bases and J dropped 0 bases, with 6 bases sitting between them. Per the germline V gene, CDR1 is SGHTA and CDR2 is FQGNSA. The CDR3 runs to 15 residues. The CDR3 reads CASSLAGGSGNTIYF. DNA for the CDR3: TGTGCCAGCAGCTTAGCCGGGGGCTCTGGAAACACCATATATTTT.

The chain combines TRBV6-1 with TRBJ2-1; TRBD2 matches at 9 bases. The V gene's germline CDR1 is MNHNS and CDR2 SASEGT. The CDR3 contains 15 residues. The trim removed 0 bases at V and 8 bases at J, leaving 5 bases unmatched. CDR3 sequence: CASSEAGLAFYEQFF. For the CDR3, the DNA is TGTGCCAGCAGTGAAGCGGGACTAGCATTCTATGAGCAGTTCTTC.

The gene calls are TRBV29-1 and TRBJ1-1; tentatively, D is TRBD1 (5 bases). V lost 8 bases and J 6 bases, leaving 19 bases between the germline ends. In germline, CDR1 is SQVTM, CDR2 ANQGSEA. The CDR3 has 13 residues. The CDR3 reads CSLKKSLTAEAFF. The DNA for the CDR3 is TGCAGCCTCAAAAAGAGCCTGACAGCTGAAGCTTTCTTT.

This chain joins TRBV19 and TRBJ1-2, with D perhaps TRBD1 (5 bases). V was shortened by 5 bases and J by 6 bases, with 10 bases between the two germline ends. The CDR3 has 12 amino acids. Germline CDR1 LNHDA, CDR2 SQIVND (reference sequence). The CDR3 DNA reads TGTGCCAGTAGTCCTGGGGCCCATGGCTACACCTTC. It yields the protein CASSPGAHGYTF.